Each of the 20 T cell receptor beta chains below was sequenced from the same sample in a study of blood T cell repertoires in COVID-19. Produced via immunoSEQ multiplex PCR; TCRdb's table is partial and in-frame only. The data contain 300,000 to 350,000 clones, around 91% of them singletons. The specimen was peripheral blood. These TCRs come from a woman in her late teens or twenties who had recovered from COVID-19.

This chain uses TRBV28 with TRBJ1-4; maybe TRBD1 (5 bases). Germline assignment: CDR1 MDHEN and CDR2 SYDVKM. The ends were cut back, 5 bases at V and 8 bases at J, with 18 bases in the middle. The CDR3 is made up of 15 amino acids. The CDR3 bases are TGTGCCAGCAGTCGCCTCTCGGGGGGTATGGAAAAACTGTTTTTT. As protein: CASSRLSGGMEKLFF.

This sequence joins TRBV2 and TRBJ1-5; 7 positions match TRBD1. Per germline, CDR1 SNHLY and CDR2 FYNNEI. This CDR3 spans 14 amino acids. V shed 7 bases and J 1 base; nucleotides not matched to a gene: 4. CDR3 DNA: TGTGCCAGCAAAGGACAGGTGAGCAATCAGCCCCAGCATTTT. This encodes CASKGQVSNQPQHF. Together with reference TRBV2 and TRBJ1-5, the CDR3 gives the full variable domain: EPEVTQTPSHQVTQMGQEVILRCVPISNHLYFYWYRQILGQKVEFLVSFYNNEISEKSEIFDDQFSVERPDGSNFTLKIRSTKLEDSAMYFCASKGQVSNQPQHFGDGTRLSIL.

The chain couples TRBV27 to TRBJ2-5; the match to TRBD2 covers 8 bases. The CDR3 runs 13 residues. With V trimmed by 8 bases and J by 3 bases, 5 bases remained unmatched. Germline assignment: CDR1 MNHEY and CDR2 SMNVEV (reference sequence). The CDR3 nucleotides read TGTGCCAGCCGCACGCGGGGGGAAGAGACCCAGTACTTC. It is translated as CASRTRGEETQYF.

V gene TRBV29-1 combines with J gene TRBJ1-1; 10 bases fit TRBD1. Per the germline V gene, CDR1 is SQVTM and CDR2 is ANQGSEA. CDR3 length: 13 amino acids. After removal of 6 bases from V and 7 bases from J, the junction contained 8 bases not matched to a gene. The CDR3 loop reads CSVDRGRRGEAFF. CDR3 sequence (DNA): TGCAGCGTAGACAGGGGGCGGCGGGGTGAAGCTTTCTTT.

The chain combines TRBV7-9 with TRBJ2-6; D call uncertain. CDR1 SEHNR and CDR2 FQNEAQ come from the germline V gene (reference sequence). The CDR3 is made up of 18 amino acids. V was pared by 1 base and J by 1 base, with 14 bases between. CDR3 in amino acids: CASSLGRVRVSGANVLTF. The CDR3 bases are TGTGCCAGCAGCTTAGGACGGGTTAGAGTGTCTGGGGCCAACGTCCTGACTTTC.

This chain uses TRBV6-2 or TRBV6-3 with TRBJ2-7; 7 nucleotides align to TRBD2. The CDR3 runs 14 residues. The V gene's germline CDR1 is MNHEY and CDR2 SVGEGT. The V segment lost 5 bases and the J segment 7 bases; nucleotides outside the gene matches: 11. The CDR3, as DNA: TGTGCCAGCAGTCCCTCGGGGGGTCCGGTAGAGCAGTACGTC. It is translated as CASSPSGGPVEQYV.

The V and J genes are TRBV6-2 or TRBV6-3 and TRBJ2-1, with TRBD2 matching over 10 bases. The CDR3 runs 16 residues. From germline, CDR1 is MNHEY and CDR2 SVGEGT. With V trimmed by 2 bases and J by 0 bases, 1 base remained unmatched. The CDR3 DNA is TGTGCCAGCAGTTACGAGCGGGAGGGCTCCTACAATGAGCAGTTCTTC. This gives the protein CASSYEREGSYNEQFF.

This clone has only one observation. The J gene is TRBJ2-5, the V gene TRBV19, with 7 bases that match TRBD1. This CDR3 comprises 14 residues. Trimming cost V 4 bases and J 5 bases; bases outside gene matches: 7. The germline gives CDR1 LNHDA, CDR2 SQIVND (reference sequence). The CDR3 loop is CASSKRQGVETQYF. DNA for the CDR3: TGTGCCAGTAGTAAAAGACAGGGCGTTGAGACCCAGTACTTC.

CDR3 region: CASSQDSTGYEQYV. CDR3 DNA sequence: TGTGCCAGCAGCCAGGACAGTACCGGGTACGAGCAGTACGTC. The chain employs TRBV5-6 and TRBJ2-7, with D maybe TRBD1 (6 bases). The V gene lost 4 bases and the J gene lost 4 bases, with 15 bases spanning the gap. Germline loops: CDR1 SGHDT, CDR2 YYEEEE. The CDR3 is 14 amino acids.

This rearrangement joins TRBV7-9 to TRBJ1-4, with D unclear. The V and J ends lost 2 bases and 5 bases respectively, with 9 bases between them. The CDR3 runs 14 residues. CDR1 is SEHNR and CDR2 is FQNEAQ in the germline V gene (reference sequence). CDR3 nucleotides: TGTGCCAGCAGCTTAAGGCAGAGGAATGAAAAACTGTTTTTT. This gives the protein CASSLRQRNEKLFF.

This chain uses TRBV27 with TRBJ1-2; TRBD1 agrees at 7 bases. The ends lost 5 bases at V and 4 bases at J; junction bases unmatched: 7. The CDR3 covers 14 residues. CDR1 is MNHEY, CDR2 SMNVEV, per germline (reference sequence). The CDR3 spells CASSQRDSGYGYTF. The DNA for the CDR3 is TGTGCCAGCAGTCAACGGGACAGCGGCTATGGCTACACCTTC.

The rearrangement links TRBV4-3 to TRBJ1-3, with TRBD1 identical over 10 bases. V gave up 1 base and J gave up 5 bases; unmatched junction bases: 2. The CDR3 sequence is 15 residues long. CDR1 and CDR2 (germline): LGHNA, YSLEER. The DNA of the CDR3 is TGCGCCAGCAGCCAAGGGGACAGGGGCCGAAACACCATATATTTT. Translation gives CASSQGDRGRNTIYF.

The V and J genes are TRBV7-2 and TRBJ2-1; TRBD2 agrees at 7 bases. With V trimmed by 5 bases and J by 3 bases, 10 bases remained unmatched. The CDR3 is 16 residues long. Germline V lookup: CDR1 SGHTA, CDR2 FQGNSA. CDR3 bases: TGTGCCAGCAGCCCAGTCGGCGGGAGAGACTACAATGAGCAGTTCTTC. Its protein product is CASSPVGGRDYNEQFF.

This sequence joins TRBV5-5 and TRBJ2-5, with 7 bases aligning to TRBD2. The CDR3 has 16 amino acids. The V gene end was trimmed by 2 bases and the J gene end by 5 bases; junction bases not matched to a gene: 12. Per the germline V gene, CDR1 is SGHKS and CDR2 is YYEKEE (reference sequence). The CDR3 protein is CASSFREREARETQYF. The DNA for the CDR3 is TGTGCCAGCAGCTTTAGGGAGCGGGAAGCACGGGAGACCCAGTACTTC.

The chain joins TRBV7-8 to TRBJ2-1, with 10 bases matching TRBD2. Germline V lookup: CDR1 SGHVS, CDR2 FQNEAQ. The CDR3 covers 14 residues. V was pared by 5 bases and J by 7 bases, with 5 bases of the junction left unmatched. The CDR3 bases are TGTGCCAGCAGCGCACGGACTAGCGGTAATGAGCAGTTCTTC. Its protein product is CASSARTSGNEQFF.

The table lists this clone with a few counts. The chain uses TRBV10-1 and TRBJ2-2; the D is unclear. The CDR3 length is 16 residues. Trimming removed 3 bases at V and 1 base at J, with 12 bases between. Germline lookup yields CDR1 WNHNN and CDR2 SYGVQD (reference sequence). The CDR3 sequence is CASSESAAQNTGELFF. The CDR3 coding sequence is TGCGCCAGCAGTGAAAGTGCAGCGCAGAACACCGGGGAGCTGTTTTTT.

The chain recombines TRBV27 with TRBJ1-6; TRBD1 is a possible D gene (5 bases). The germline V gene has CDR1 MNHEY and CDR2 SMNVEV (reference sequence). CDR3 length: 18 amino acids. V lost 2 bases and J lost 5, with 19 bases in between. This CDR3 is CASSLGAPVSDNNSPLHF. The CDR3 DNA follows: TGTGCCAGCAGTTTAGGGGCCCCTGTGTCGGATAATAATTCACCCCTCCACTTT.

J is TRBJ1-6 and V is TRBV18; a possible D gene is TRBD1 (5 bases). The CDR3 runs to 17 residues. V dropped 3 bases and J dropped 9 bases, with 21 bases sitting between them. Germline V gene data show CDR1 as KGHSH and CDR2 as LQKENI. The CDR3 here is CASSPRGGTSSGSPLHF. The CDR3 coding sequence is TGTGCCAGCTCACCCCGTGGGGGGACCTCGTCTGGTTCACCCCTCCACTTT.

The chain has TRBV6-2 or TRBV6-3 and TRBJ2-2; 11 nucleotides line up with TRBD1. The CDR3 covers 15 residues. CDR1 is MNHEY and CDR2 is SVGEGT in the germline V gene. Losses at the gene ends were 6 bases for V and 6 bases for J; bases not matched to a gene: 6. The CDR3, as DNA: TGTGCCAGCAGCCACGGACAGGGGGCGGCCGGGGAGCTGTTTTTT. Protein: CASSHGQGAAGELFF.

The chain uses TRBV7-9 and TRBJ1-4; D perhaps matches TRBD1 (5 bases). The V and J ends lost 6 bases and 6 bases respectively, with 17 bases between them. This CDR3 is 15 amino acids long. The germline V gene has CDR1 SEHNR and CDR2 FQNEAQ (reference sequence). The CDR3 region has the DNA TGTGCCAGCAGTGCGTATGGGGCTTCTGATGAAAAACTGTTTTTT. Amino acids: CASSAYGASDEKLFF.